This T cell receptor (beta chain) was found in a study of OX40 agonist ivuxolimab in advanced cancers. The study, taken as a whole, reports: Circulating CD4+ and CD8+ T cells showed clonal expansion by week 6 at 0.1 to 3.0 mg/kg.

Here immunoSEQ multiplex PCR was the method, and the copy in TCRdb shows in-frame clones only, minus some. The data show about 59,000 clones, with about 89% seen just once and about 0.41% held by the top ten. CDR3 length: 17 amino acids. V was trimmed by 2 bases and J by 0 bases, leaving 15 bases between them. The germline CDR1 and CDR2 sequences are SSHAT and FNYEAQ (reference sequence). A word on this clone: What it binds is unknown.

The sample here was CD4+ or CD8+ T cells sorted from blood, taken in a trial of the OX40 agonist ivuxolimab. This sequence originates from an adult with an advanced solid tumor such as melanoma, head and neck, liver or kidney cancer. The chain couples TRBV7-7 to TRBJ2-3; weak D call: TRBD2 (6 bases). The chain's CDR3 is CASSLSGAGTSTDTQYF. DNA of the CDR3: TGTGCCAGCAGCTTAAGTGGGGCAGGGACTAGCACAGATACGCAGTATTTT.